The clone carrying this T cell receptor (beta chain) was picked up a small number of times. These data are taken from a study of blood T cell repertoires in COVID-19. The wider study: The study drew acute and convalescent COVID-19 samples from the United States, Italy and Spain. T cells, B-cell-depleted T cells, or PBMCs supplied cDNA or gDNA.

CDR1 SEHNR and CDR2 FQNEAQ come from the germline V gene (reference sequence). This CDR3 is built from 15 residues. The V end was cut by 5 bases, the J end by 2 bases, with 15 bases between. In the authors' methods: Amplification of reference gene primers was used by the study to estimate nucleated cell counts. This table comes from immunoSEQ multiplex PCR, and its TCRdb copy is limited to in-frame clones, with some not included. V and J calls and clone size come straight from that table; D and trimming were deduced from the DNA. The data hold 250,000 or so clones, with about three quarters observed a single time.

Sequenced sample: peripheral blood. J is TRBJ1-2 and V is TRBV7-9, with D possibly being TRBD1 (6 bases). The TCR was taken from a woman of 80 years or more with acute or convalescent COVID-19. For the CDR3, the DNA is TGTGCCAGCAGCCTGGCGGGGGCGGACAACTATGGCTACACCTTC. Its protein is CASSLAGADNYGYTF. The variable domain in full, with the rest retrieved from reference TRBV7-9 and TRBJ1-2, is DTGVSQNPRHKITKRGQNVTFRCDPISEHNRLYWYRQTLGQGPEFLTYFQNEAQLEKSRLLSDRFSAERPKGSFSTLEIQRTEQGDSAMYLCASSLAGADNYGYTFGSGTRLTVV.